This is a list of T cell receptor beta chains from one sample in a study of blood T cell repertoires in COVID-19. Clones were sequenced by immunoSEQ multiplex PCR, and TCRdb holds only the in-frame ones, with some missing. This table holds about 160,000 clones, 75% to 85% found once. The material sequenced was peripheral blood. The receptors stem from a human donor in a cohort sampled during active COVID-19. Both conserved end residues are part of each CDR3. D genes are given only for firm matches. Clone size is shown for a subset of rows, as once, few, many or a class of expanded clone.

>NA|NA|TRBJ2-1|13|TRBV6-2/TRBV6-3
TGTGCCAGCAGCCTAACTAGCTACCCTCAGCAGTTCTTC
CASSLTSYPQQFF
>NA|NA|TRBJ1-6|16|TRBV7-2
TGTGCCAGCAGCTTAGCTCAGGGATCGGTACCCACGCCCCTCCACTTT
CASSLAQGSVPTPLHF
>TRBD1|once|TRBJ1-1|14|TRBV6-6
TGTGCCAGCAGTTTAGGTAGGGGGCGGACTGAAGCTTTCTTT
CASSLGRGRTEAFF
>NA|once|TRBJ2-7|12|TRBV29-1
TGCAGCGTTCTTATTGGGCCCTACGAGCAGTACTTC
CSVLIGPYEQYF
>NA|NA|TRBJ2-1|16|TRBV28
TGTGCCAGCAGTGCCCCCAGGAGCGGCCCCCTCGATGAGCAGTTCTTC
CASSAPRSGPLDEQFF
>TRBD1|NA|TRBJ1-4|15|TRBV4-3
TGCGCCAGCAGCTCGCGGACAGGCACTAATGAAAAACTGTTTTTT
CASSSRTGTNEKLFF
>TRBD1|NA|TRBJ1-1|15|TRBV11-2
TGTGCCAGCGGCCCCCGGACAGGGAAGAACACTGAAGCTTTCTTT
CASGPRTGKNTEAFF
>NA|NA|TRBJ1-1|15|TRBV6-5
TGTGCCAGCAGTTACTACTCGGGTTCCCACACTGAAGCTTTCTTT
CASSYYSGSHTEAFF
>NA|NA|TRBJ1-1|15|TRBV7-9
TGTGCCAGCAGCTTAGCAAAGGGGATGAACACTGAAGCTTTCTTT
CASSLAKGMNTEAFF
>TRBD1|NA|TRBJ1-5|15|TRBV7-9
TGTGCCAGCAGCCCCGGACAGGGGGCCAATCAGCCCCAGCATTTT
CASSPGQGANQPQHF
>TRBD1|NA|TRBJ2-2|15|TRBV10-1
TGCGCCAGCAGTGAGGTCCAGGGGGCATCCGGGGAGCTGTTTTTT
CASSEVQGASGELFF
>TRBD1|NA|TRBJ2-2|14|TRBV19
TGTGCCAGTATTCGGACAGGGTCAGGCGGGGAGCTGTTTTTT
CASIRTGSGGELFF
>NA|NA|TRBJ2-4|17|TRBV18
TGTGCCAGCTCACCCGCCCTTGGGGAGACGGGCAAAAACATTCAGTACTTC
CASSPALGETGKNIQYF
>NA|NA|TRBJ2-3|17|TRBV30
TGTGCCTGGAGTCCCCCAAACGCGGGATTTTCACAGGGGACGCAGTATTTT
CAWSPPNAGFSQGTQYF
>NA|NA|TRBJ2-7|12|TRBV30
TGTGCCTGGAGTGGAGGGGAGGACGAGCAGTACTTC
CAWSGGEDEQYF
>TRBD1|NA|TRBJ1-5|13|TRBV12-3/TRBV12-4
TGTGCCAGCACTGATGGACAGGGCCAGCCCCAGCATTTT
CASTDGQGQPQHF
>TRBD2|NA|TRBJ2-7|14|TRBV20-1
TGCAGTGCTAGTTGGTCTAGCGGAACCTACGAGCAGTACTTC
CSASWSSGTYEQYF
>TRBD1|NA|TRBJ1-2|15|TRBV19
TGTGCCAGTAGTCCAGGGGGGAGACCTAACTATGGCTACACCTTC
CASSPGGRPNYGYTF
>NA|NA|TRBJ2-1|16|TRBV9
TGTGCCAGCAGCACCCGAGGCAGCGGTTTCTACAATGAGCAGTTCTTC
CASSTRGSGFYNEQFF
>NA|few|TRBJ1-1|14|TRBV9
TGTGCCAGCAGCGATCAAGGCCTGGGCTCTGAAGCTTTCTTT
CASSDQGLGSEAFF
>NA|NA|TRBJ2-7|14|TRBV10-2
TGCGCCAGCAGGGGTATGGGGAGAGCCTACGAGCAGTACTTC
CASRGMGRAYEQYF
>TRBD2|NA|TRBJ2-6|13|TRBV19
TGTGCCACAGCGGGGTGGGGGGCCAACGTCCTGACTTTC
CATAGWGANVLTF
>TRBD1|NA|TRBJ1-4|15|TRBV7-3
TGTGCCAGCAGCTTAAAGGGGGCTGGAAATGAAAAACTGTTTTTT
CASSLKGAGNEKLFF
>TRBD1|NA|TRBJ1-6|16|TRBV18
TGTGCCAGCTCACCCCTCGACAGGGGACGGAATTCACCCCTCCACTTT
CASSPLDRGRNSPLHF
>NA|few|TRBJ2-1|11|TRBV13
TGTGCCAGCAGCTATGGACAGGAGCAGTTCTTC
CASSYGQEQFF
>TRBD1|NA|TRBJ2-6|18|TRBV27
TGTGCCAGCAGTTTACGGGGACAGGTACTCTCTGGGGCCAACGTCCTGACTTTC
CASSLRGQVLSGANVLTF
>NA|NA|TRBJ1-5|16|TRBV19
TGTGCCAGTAGTATTTGGGGCAGCGGGAGCAATCAGCCCCAGCATTTT
CASSIWGSGSNQPQHF
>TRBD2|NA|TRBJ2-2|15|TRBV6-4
TGTGCCAGCAGTAGACTAGCGGGGGGCACCGGGGAGCTGTTTTTT
CASSRLAGGTGELFF
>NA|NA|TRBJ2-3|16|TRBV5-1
TGCGCCAGCAGCTTGAGCCGACCAGGGAGCACAGATACGCAGTATTTT
CASSLSRPGSTDTQYF
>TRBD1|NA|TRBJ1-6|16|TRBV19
TGTGCCAGTAGTAGTACCAGGCCAGGGGGAATTTCACCCCTCCACTTT
CASSSTRPGGISPLHF
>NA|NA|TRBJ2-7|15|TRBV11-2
TGTGCCAGCAGCTTAGATAAGACTAGGGGCTACGAGCAGTACTTC
CASSLDKTRGYEQYF